The following is a T cell receptor (beta chain) sequence with its context. Its matching antigen is unknown. The sample belongs to a study of shared clonotypes between healthy human individuals. Whole-study results and caveats: Compared with clonotypes that all four donors shared, non-shared clonotypes had lower generation probabilities.

Trimming at V came to 3 bases and at J to 7 bases, leaving 3 bases not matched to a gene. The germline gives CDR1 MNHEY, CDR2 SMNVEV (reference sequence). The CDR3 consists of 13 residues. The authors loaded approximately 220 ng DNA, 27,000 or so T cell genomes, into sorted-subset replicate PCRs. Per the study methods: Filtering of immunoSEQ junctional sequences could not match full-length read filtering. The assay was immunoSEQ multiplex PCR, and TCRdb's table has in-frame clones only and misses some. V and J calls and clone size are as listed in that table; D and trimming were resolved from the DNA. The sample lists over a million clones, approximately 98.5% occurring once.

The chain joins TRBV27 to TRBJ2-4; 7 bases fit TRBD2. The sample was naive CD4+ T cells sorted from blood. Subset denoted: CD45RA+ positively selected. The receptor was isolated from a man aged 25 to 40 in good health. CDR3 DNA sequence: TGTGCCAGCAGTTTGATGGGGGGGAACATTCAGTACTTC. Protein product: CASSLMGGNIQYF.